Here is one TCR beta chain with its context. Its antigen remains unidentified. The sample originates from a study of cytomegalovirus exposure and HLA in healthy donors. Study-level points and caveats: Analyzed later, most CMV-associated TCR beta chains appeared HLA-restricted. For presence/absence analyses, sequencing depth was assumed to be roughly uniform across donors.

60 Vbeta and 13 Jbeta primers were used in PCR. The data were produced by immunoSEQ multiplex PCR, yet TCRdb's version contains in-frame clones alone and is incomplete. The profile covers over 90,000 clones, with roughly three quarters appearing a single time and around 17% taken by the ten largest. Sequencing was carried out using PBMCs. This TCR derives from an older woman in good health and CMV-seropositive.

The CDR3 DNA follows: TGTGCCACCAGCGGAGCGGGAGGTAGCAATGAGCAGTTCTTC. Protein product: CATSGAGGSNEQFF. The chain combines TRBV15 with TRBJ2-1; 9 bases are shared with TRBD2. From germline, CDR1 is LNHNV and CDR2 YYDKDF (reference sequence). The CDR3 has 14 residues. J was trimmed by 6 bases and V by 5 bases; bases with no gene match: 5. Full variable domain (missing parts from reference TRBV15 and TRBJ2-1): DAMVIQNPRYQVTQFGKPVTLSCSQTLNHNVMYWYQQKSSQAPKLLFHYYDKDFNNEADTPDNFQSRRPNTSFCFLDIRSPGLGDTAMYLCATSGAGGSNEQFFGPGTRLTVL.